This TCR beta chain was profiled in a study of Graves' ophthalmopathy and Graves' hyperthyroidism. Study results and caveats: Researchers report that a 13-signature model separated ophthalmopathy from stable hyperthyroidism, posting less than 90% sensitivity and less than 82% specificity. Appearing in blood as well were most expanded thyroid clonotypes above 0.001 frequency. At 65% to 71% sensitivity and over 72% specificity, the model predicted progression of the ophthalmopathy.

CDR3 length equals 13 residues. V was trimmed by 2 bases and J by 3 bases, leaving 7 bases between them. What supplied the PBMCs was roughly 10 ml of fresh peripheral blood. About this clonotype itself: Its cognate antigen is unknown.

The TCR beta CDR3 regions underwent amplification from RNA transcripts. A first-round RT-PCR used HTBI primers, followed by a second-round multiplex PCR. TCRdb used MiXCR to reprocess the multiplex PCR reads, holding one entry per CDR3 protein. The repertoire consists of some 210,000 distinct CDR3 sequences, with over 25% occurring once and the leading ten covering approximately 9%. This TCR derives from a man aged 45-60 years with Graves' ophthalmopathy. Sequencing input: peripheral blood. The chain is built from TRBV12-3 or TRBV12-4 and TRBJ1-1; D not resolved. The DNA of the CDR3 is TGTGCCAGCAGTTTATACCGGGACACTGAAGCTTTCTTT. The encoded protein is CASSLYRDTEAFF.